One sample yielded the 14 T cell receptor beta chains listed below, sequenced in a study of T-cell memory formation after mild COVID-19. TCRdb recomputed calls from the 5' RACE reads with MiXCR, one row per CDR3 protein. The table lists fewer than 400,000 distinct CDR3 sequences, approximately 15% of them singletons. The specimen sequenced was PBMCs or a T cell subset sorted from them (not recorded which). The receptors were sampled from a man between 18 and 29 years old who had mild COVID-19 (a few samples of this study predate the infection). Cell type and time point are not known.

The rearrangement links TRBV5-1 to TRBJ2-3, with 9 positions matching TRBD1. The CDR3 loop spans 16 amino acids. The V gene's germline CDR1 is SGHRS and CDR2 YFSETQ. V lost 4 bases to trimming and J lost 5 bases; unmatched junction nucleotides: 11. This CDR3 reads CASSRPDRGELDTQYF. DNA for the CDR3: TGCGCCAGCAGCCGGCCGGACAGGGGAGAGTTAGATACGCAGTATTTT.

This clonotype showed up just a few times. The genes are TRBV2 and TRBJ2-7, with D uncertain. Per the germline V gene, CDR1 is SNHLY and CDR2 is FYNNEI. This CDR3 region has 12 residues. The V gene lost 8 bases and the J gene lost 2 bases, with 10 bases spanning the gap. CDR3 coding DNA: TGTGCCAGCGGCGGCGCGGCCTACGAGCAGTACGTC. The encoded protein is CASGGAAYEQYV.

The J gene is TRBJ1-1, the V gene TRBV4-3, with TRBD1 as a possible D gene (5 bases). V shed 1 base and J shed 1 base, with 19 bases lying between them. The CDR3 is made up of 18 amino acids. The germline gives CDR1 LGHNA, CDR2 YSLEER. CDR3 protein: CASSQVKSAGFRNTEAFF. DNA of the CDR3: TGCGCCAGCAGCCAAGTAAAAAGTGCAGGGTTTCGGAACACTGAAGCTTTCTTT.

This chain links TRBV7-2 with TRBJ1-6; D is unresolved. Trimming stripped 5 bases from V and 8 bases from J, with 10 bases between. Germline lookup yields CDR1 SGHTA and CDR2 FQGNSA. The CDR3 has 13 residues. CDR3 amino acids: CASSGREYSPLHF. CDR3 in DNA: TGTGCCAGCAGCGGCCGCGAGTATTCACCCCTCCACTTT.

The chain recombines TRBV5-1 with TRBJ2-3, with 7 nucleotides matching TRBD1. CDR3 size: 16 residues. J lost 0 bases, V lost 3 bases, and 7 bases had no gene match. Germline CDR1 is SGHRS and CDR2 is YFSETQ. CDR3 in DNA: TGCGCCAGCAGCTCAGGACAGGTATCTAGCACAGATACGCAGTATTTT. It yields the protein CASSSGQVSSTDTQYF.

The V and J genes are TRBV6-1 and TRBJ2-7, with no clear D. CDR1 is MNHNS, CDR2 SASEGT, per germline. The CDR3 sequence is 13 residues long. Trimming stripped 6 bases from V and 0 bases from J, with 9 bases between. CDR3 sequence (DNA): TGTGCCAGCAGGAGGTCGGCCTCCTACGAGCAGTACGTC. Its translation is CASRRSASYEQYV.

The CDR3 region is CASSVEYAGTQYF. CDR3 DNA sequence: TGCGCCAGCAGTGTAGAGTACGCGGGTACGCAGTATTTT. The V and J genes are TRBV10-2 and TRBJ2-3, with TRBD2 as a possible D gene (5 bases). V was pared by 4 bases and J by 8 bases, with 13 bases between. The CDR3 has 13 amino acids. Germline V gives CDR1 WSHSY, CDR2 SAAADI.

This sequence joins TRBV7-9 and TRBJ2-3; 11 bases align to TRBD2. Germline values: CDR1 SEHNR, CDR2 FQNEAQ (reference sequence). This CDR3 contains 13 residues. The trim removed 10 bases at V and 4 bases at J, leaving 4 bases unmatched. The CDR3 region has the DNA TGTGCCACGGGGACTAGCGGACCAGATACGCAGTATTTT. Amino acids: CATGTSGPDTQYF.

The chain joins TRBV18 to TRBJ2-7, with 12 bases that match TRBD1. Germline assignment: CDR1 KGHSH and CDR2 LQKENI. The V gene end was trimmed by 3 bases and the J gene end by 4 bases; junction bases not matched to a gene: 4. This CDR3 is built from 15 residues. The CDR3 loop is CASSPPGQGAYEQYF. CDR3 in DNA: TGTGCCAGCTCACCTCCGGGACAGGGGGCGTACGAGCAGTACTTC.

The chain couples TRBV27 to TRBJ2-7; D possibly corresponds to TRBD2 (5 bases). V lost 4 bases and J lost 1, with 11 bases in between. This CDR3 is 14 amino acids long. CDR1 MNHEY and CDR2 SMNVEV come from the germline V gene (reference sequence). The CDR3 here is CASSSRVVSYEQYF. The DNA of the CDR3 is TGTGCCAGCAGTTCGCGGGTAGTGTCCTACGAGCAGTACTTC.

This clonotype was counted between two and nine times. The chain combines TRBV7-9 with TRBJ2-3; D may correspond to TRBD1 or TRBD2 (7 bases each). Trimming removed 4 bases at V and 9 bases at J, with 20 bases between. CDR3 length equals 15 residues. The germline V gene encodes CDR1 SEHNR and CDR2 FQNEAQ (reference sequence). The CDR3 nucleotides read TGTGCCAGCAGCTCGCATCTAGCCCAGGGGGGGACGCAGTATTTT. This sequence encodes CASSSHLAQGGTQYF.

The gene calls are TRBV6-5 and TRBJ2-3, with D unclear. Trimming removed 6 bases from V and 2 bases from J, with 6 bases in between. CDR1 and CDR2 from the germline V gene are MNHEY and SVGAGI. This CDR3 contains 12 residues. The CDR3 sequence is CASRRATDTQYF. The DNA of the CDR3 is TGTGCCAGCAGGCGCGCCACAGATACGCAGTATTTT.

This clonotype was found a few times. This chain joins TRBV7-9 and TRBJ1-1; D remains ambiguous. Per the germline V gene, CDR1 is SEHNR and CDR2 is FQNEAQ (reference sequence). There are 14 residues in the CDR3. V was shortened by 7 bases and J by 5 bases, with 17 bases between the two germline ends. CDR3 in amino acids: CASTPEPGWTEAFF. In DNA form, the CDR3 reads TGTGCCAGCACCCCCGAACCCGGGTGGACTGAAGCTTTCTTT.

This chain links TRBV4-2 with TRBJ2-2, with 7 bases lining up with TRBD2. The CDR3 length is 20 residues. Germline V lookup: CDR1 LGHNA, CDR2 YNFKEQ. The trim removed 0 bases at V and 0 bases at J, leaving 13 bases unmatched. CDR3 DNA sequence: TGTGCCAGCAGCCAAGATCAGCGAATTGGGGCGGGGGCGAACACCGGGGAGCTGTTTTTT. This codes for CASSQDQRIGAGANTGELFF.